This T cell receptor (beta chain) was sequenced for a study of cytomegalovirus exposure and HLA in healthy donors. The ends were cut back, 4 bases at V and 9 bases at J, with 17 bases in the middle. CDR3 size: 15 residues. In germline, CDR1 is SGDLS, CDR2 YYNGEE. Primers: 60 Vbeta forward and 13 Jbeta reverse. The table came from immunoSEQ multiplex PCR; TCRdb's copy has only in-frame clones and leaves some out. The table has some 150,000 clones, 70% to 80% seen once. General study findings and limits: In a later analysis, an Asian-associated ancestry cluster reportedly showed fewer N-insertions than the approximately 620-donor mean. Later analysis showed most CMV-associated TCR beta chains appearing HLA-restricted.

A note on this clone: The antigen remains undetermined.

The sample was PBMCs. This clonotype was sampled from a female donor in good health and CMV-seronegative. The chain links TRBV9 to TRBJ1-6; tentative D call: TRBD1 (5 bases). CDR3 residues: CASSPGETVPSPLHF. In DNA, the CDR3 is TGTGCCAGCAGCCCGGGAGAGACAGTTCCTTCACCCCTCCACTTT.